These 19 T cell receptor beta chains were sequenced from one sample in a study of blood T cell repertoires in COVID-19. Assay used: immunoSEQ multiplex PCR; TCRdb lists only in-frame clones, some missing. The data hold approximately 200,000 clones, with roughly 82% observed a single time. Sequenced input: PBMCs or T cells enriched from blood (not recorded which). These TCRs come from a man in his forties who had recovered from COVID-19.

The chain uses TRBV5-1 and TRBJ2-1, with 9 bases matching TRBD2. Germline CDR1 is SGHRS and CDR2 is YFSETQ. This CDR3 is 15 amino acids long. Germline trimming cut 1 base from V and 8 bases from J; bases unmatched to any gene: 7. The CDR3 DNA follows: TGCGCCAGCAGCTTGCCAGCGGGAGGACCGGATGAGCAGTTCTTC. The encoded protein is CASSLPAGGPDEQFF. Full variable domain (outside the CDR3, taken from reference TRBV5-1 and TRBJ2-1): KAGVTQTPRYLIKTRGQQVTLSCSPISGHRSVSWYQQTPGQGLQFLFEYFSETQRNKGNFPGRFSGRQFSNSRSEMNVSTLELGDSALYLCASSLPAGGPDEQFFGPGTRLTVL.

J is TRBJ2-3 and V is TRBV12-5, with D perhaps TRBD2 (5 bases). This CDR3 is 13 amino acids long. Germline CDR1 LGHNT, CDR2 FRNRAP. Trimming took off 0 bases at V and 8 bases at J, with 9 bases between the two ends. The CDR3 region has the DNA TGTGCTAGTGGTTTGGTACTCGGAGGTACGCAGTATTTT. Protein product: CASGLVLGGTQYF.

DNA for the CDR3: TGTGCCAGCTCACTAAACAATCAGGGCCATTCTGGCTACACCTTC. Translated, it gives CASSLNNQGHSGYTF. The chain is built from TRBV18 and TRBJ1-2, with D tentatively TRBD1 (5 bases). This CDR3 region has 15 residues. V was shortened by 4 bases and J by 7 bases, with 19 bases between the two germline ends. Germline CDR1 and CDR2: KGHSH and LQKENI.

CDR3 sequence reads: CATRDRGAGELFF. For the CDR3, the DNA is TGTGCCACCAGGGACAGGGGGGCCGGGGAGCTGTTTTTT. This sequence joins TRBV15 and TRBJ2-2; TRBD1 matches 10 bases. The CDR3 consists of 13 residues. Germline V lookup: CDR1 LNHNV, CDR2 YYDKDF (reference sequence). The J segment lost 6 bases and the V segment lost 6 bases, leaving 1 base of the junction unmatched.

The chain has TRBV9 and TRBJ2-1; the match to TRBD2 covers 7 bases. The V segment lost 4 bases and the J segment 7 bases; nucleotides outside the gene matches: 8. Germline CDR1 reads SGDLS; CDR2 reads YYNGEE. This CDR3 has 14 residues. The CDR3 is CASSPQGEGNEQFF. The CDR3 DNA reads TGTGCCAGCAGCCCCCAAGGGGAGGGGAATGAGCAGTTCTTC. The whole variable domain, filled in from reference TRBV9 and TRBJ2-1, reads DSGVTQTPKHLITATGQRVTLRCSPRSGDLSVYWYQQSLDQGLQFLIQYYNGEERAKGNILERFSAQQFPDLHSELNLSSLELGDSALYFCASSPQGEGNEQFFGPGTRLTVL.

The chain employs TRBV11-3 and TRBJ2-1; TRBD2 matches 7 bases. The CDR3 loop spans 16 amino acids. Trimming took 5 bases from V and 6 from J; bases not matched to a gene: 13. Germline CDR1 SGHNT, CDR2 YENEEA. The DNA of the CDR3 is TGTGCCAGCAGCCAAGTAGGACTAGATTCTCGCAATGAGCAGTTCTTC. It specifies CASSQVGLDSRNEQFF.

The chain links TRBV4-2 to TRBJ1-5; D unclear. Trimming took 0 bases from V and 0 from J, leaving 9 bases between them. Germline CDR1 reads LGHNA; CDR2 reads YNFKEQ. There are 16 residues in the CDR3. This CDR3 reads CASSQDRYYSNQPQHF. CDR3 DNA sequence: TGTGCCAGCAGCCAAGATAGGTACTATAGCAATCAGCCCCAGCATTTT.

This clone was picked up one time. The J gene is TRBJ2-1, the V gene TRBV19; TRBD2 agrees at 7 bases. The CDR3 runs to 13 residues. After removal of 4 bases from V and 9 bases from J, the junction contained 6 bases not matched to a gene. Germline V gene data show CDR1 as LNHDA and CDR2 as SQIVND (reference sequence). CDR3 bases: TGTGCCAGTAGTAAGACTAGCTATCGTGAGCAGTTCTTC. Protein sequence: CASSKTSYREQFF.

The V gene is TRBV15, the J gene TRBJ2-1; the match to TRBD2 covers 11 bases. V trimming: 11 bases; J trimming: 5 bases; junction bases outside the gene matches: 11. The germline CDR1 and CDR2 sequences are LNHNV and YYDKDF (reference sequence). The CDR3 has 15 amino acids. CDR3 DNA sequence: TGTGCCGTCGGAGAGCGACTAGCGGGAAACAATGAGCAGTTCTTC. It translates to CAVGERLAGNNEQFF.

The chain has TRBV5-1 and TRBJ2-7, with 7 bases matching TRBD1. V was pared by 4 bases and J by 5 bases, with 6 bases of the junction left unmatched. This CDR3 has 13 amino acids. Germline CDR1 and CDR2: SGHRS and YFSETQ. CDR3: CASSTTGLHEQYF. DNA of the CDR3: TGCGCCAGCAGCACGACAGGGTTGCACGAGCAGTACTTC.

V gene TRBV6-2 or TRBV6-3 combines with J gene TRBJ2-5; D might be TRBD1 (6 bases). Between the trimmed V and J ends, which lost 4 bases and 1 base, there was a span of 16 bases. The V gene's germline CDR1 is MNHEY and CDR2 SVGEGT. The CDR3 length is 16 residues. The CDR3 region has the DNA TGTGCCAGCAGTTCTTTACAGGGAAGGGGCCAAGAGACCCAGTACTTC. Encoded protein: CASSSLQGRGQETQYF.

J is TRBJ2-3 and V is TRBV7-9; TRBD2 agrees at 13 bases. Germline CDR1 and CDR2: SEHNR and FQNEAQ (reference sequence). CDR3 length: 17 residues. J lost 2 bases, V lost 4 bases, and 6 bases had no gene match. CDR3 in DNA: TGTGCCAGCAGCTCCCGGACTAGCGGGAGTAACACAGATACGCAGTATTTT. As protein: CASSSRTSGSNTDTQYF.

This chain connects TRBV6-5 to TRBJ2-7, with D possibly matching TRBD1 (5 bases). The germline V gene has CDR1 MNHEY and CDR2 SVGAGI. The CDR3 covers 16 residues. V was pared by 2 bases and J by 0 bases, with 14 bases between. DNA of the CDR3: TGTGCCAGCAGTTACGCGGCCAGGGCCTCCTCCTACGAGCAGTACTTC. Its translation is CASSYAARASSYEQYF.

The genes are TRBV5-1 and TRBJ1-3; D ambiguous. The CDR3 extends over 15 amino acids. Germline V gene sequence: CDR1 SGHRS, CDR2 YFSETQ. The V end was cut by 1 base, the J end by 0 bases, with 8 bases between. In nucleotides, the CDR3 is TGCGCCAGCAGCTTGTCACTTAGCTCTGGAAACACCATATATTTT. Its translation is CASSLSLSSGNTIYF. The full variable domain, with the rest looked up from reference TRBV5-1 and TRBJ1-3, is KAGVTQTPRYLIKTRGQQVTLSCSPISGHRSVSWYQQTPGQGLQFLFEYFSETQRNKGNFPGRFSGRQFSNSRSEMNVSTLELGDSALYLCASSLSLSSGNTIYFGEGSWLTVV.

CDR3 sequence: CASSLLSGREDEQFF. CDR3 nucleotide sequence: TGTGCCAGCAGCCTCCTTAGCGGGAGGGAAGATGAGCAGTTCTTC. The chain carries TRBV7-9 and TRBJ2-1; 11 positions match TRBD2. Trimming took 5 bases from V and 8 from J; bases not matched to a gene: 8. Germline-derived CDR1 and CDR2 are SEHNR and FQNEAQ (reference sequence). There are 15 residues in the CDR3.

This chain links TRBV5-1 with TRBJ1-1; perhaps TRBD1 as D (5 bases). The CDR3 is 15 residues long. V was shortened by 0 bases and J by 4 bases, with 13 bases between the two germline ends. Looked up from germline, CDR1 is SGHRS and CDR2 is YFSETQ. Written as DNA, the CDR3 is TGCGCCAGCAGCTTGGAACCCGGGGGTACCACTGAAGCTTTCTTT. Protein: CASSLEPGGTTEAFF.

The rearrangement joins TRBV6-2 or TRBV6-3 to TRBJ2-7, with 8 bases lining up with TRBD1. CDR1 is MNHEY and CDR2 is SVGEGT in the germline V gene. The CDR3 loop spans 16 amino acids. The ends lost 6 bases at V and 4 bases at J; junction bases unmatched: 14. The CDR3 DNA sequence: TGTGCCAGCAGCCTCCCGACAGGGGTTTTAGCGTACGAGCAGTACTTC. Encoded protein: CASSLPTGVLAYEQYF.

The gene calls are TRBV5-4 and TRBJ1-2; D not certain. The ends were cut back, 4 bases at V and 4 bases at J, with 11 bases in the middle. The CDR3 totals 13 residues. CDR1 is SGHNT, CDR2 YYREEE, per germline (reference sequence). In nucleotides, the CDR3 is TGTGCCAGCAGCCTCAGAGGCATCTATGGCTACACCTTC. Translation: CASSLRGIYGYTF.

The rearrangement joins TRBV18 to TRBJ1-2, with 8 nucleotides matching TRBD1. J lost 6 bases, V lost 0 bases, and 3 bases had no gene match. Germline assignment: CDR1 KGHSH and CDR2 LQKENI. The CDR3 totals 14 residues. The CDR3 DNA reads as TGTGCCAGCTCACCACCGGTGGACAGGGATGGCTACACCTTC. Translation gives CASSPPVDRDGYTF.